The 5 T cell receptor beta chains below all came from one sample that was sequenced in a study of T-cell reconstitution after alpha-beta-depleted transplantation in children. The authors prepared the TCRbeta library with unique molecular identifiers. MiXCR was run by TCRdb on the PCR reads, yielding one entry per CDR3 protein. The sample holds 250,000 to 300,000 distinct CDR3 sequences, 9.9% seen once. The sequencing here drew on PBMCs from the stem cell graft donor, taken from the stem cell graft. Receptors originate from a human donor who donated a stem cell graft to a child with SCID.

Ten or more counts support this clonotype. The chain employs TRBV6-1 and TRBJ2-1; D is uncertain. The germline CDR1 and CDR2 sequences are MNHNS and SASEGT. Trimming cost V 0 bases and J 7 bases, with 7 bases left between them. CDR3 length equals 13 residues. Here the CDR3 reads CASSEANENEQFF. CDR3 DNA sequence: TGTGCCAGCAGTGAAGCGAACGAAAATGAGCAGTTCTTC.

This clonotype was counted many times. This chain connects TRBV20-1 to TRBJ1-1; tentative D call: TRBD1 (5 bases). CDR1 DFQATT and CDR2 SNEGSKA come from the germline V gene (reference sequence). V lost 6 bases to trimming and J lost 7 bases, with 9 bases between them. There are 10 residues in the CDR3. As DNA, the CDR3 is TGCAGTGCCAGGGATCATGAAGCTTTCTTT. Amino acids: CSARDHEAFF.

This sequence joins TRBV19 and TRBJ1-5, with 8 bases matching TRBD1. Germline CDR1 and CDR2: LNHDA and SQIVND (reference sequence). The CDR3 is 14 amino acids. V dropped 5 bases and J dropped 6; count of bases not matched to a gene: 6. CDR3: CASSAGQGGQPQHF. In nucleotides, the CDR3 is TGTGCCAGTAGTGCCGGACAGGGCGGTCAGCCCCAGCATTTT. Combining the CDR3 with reference TRBV19 and TRBJ1-5 gives the whole variable domain DGGITQSPKYLFRKEGQNVTLSCEQNLNHDAMYWYRQDPGQGLRLIYYSQIVNDFQKGDIAEGYSVSREKKESFPLTVTSAQKNPTAFYLCASSAGQGGQPQHFGDGTRLSIL.

This clonotype appeared many times. The rearrangement links TRBV2 to TRBJ1-1; TRBD1 matches at 7 bases. V dropped 8 bases and J dropped 5; count of bases not matched to a gene: 8. CDR3 length equals 13 residues. Germline CDR1 SNHLY, CDR2 FYNNEI. CDR3 protein: CASGDRPVTEAFF. CDR3 nucleotide sequence: TGTGCCAGCGGGGACAGACCAGTTACTGAAGCTTTCTTT.

The chain employs TRBV5-1 and TRBJ2-2, with 9 bases aligning to TRBD1. The CDR3 extends over 17 amino acids. CDR1 and CDR2 from the germline V gene are SGHRS and YFSETQ. The trim removed 4 bases at V and 5 bases at J, leaving 12 bases unmatched. CDR3 DNA: TGCGCCAGCAGCCTGGGTGGCGGACAGGGGATGACCGGGGAGCTGTTTTTT. Protein product: CASSLGGGQGMTGELFF.